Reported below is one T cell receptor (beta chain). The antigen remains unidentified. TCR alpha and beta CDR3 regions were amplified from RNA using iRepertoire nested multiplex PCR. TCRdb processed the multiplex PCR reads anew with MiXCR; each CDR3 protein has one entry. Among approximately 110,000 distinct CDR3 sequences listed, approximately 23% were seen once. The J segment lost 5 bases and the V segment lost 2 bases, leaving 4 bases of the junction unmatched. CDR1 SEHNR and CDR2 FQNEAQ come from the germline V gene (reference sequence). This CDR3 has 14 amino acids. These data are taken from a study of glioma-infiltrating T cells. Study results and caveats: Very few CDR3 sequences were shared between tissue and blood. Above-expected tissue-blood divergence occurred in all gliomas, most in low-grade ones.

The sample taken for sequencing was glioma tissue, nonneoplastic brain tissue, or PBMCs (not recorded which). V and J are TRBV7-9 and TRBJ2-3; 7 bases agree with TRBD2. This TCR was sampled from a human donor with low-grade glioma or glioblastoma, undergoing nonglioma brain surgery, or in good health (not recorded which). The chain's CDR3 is CASSLNGGRDTQYF. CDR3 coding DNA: TGTGCCAGCAGCTTAAATGGCGGGAGAGATACGCAGTATTTT.